The rows below give T cell receptor beta chains drawn from one sample of a study of identical twins. One entry per CDR3 protein, called by TCRdb with MiXCR from the 5' RACE reads. The table shows about 520,000 distinct CDR3 sequences, with around 20% occurring only once. These data also formed part of another study, on T cells expressing NK-cell markers.

The sequencing input was CD4+ T cells sorted from blood. Receptor source: a young woman in good health. Both conserved end residues are part of each CDR3. The D gene is left open where the match is weak. Expanded clones get a size class; other rows say once, few or many, or leave the size out.

V gene	D gene	J gene	clone size	CDR3 DNA	CDR3 protein
TRBV5-1	-	TRBJ2-7	-	TGCGCCAGCAGCATAAACCCCAGGGACGAGCAGTACTTC	CASSINPRDEQYF
TRBV5-6	TRBD1	TRBJ1-1	many	TGTGCCAGCAGCCTACAGGGGATGGGCACTGAAGCTTTCTTT	CASSLQGMGTEAFF
TRBV6-2/TRBV6-3	-	TRBJ1-5	-	TGTGCCAGCATCCCCGCGGGGGGGACTCAGCCCCAGCATTTT	CASIPAGGTQPQHF
TRBV7-2	TRBD2	TRBJ2-3	-	TGTGCCAGCAGCTTAGTAACGGTAGCGGGAGGACCGTATACGCAGTATTTT	CASSLVTVAGGPYTQYF
TRBV5-1	-	TRBJ2-4	many	TGCGCCAGCACGCCCGACCCGGGGGCCAAAAACATTCAGTACTTC	CASTPDPGAKNIQYF
TRBV11-3	TRBD2	TRBJ2-1	few	TGTGCCAGCAGCTTAAGCTGGGAGGGTCAGGATGAGCAGTTCTTC	CASSLSWEGQDEQFF
TRBV12-3/TRBV12-4	-	TRBJ2-6	-	TGTGCCAGCAGTTTAGTGAGCTCTGGGGCCAACGTCCTGACTTTC	CASSLVSSGANVLTF
TRBV20-1	-	TRBJ1-2	once	TGCAGTGCTGTCCCTGGCAAAGGTGGCTACTCCTTC	CSAVPGKGGYSF
TRBV10-3	-	TRBJ1-2	-	TGTGCCATCAGTGAGGTACAGAACTATGGCTACACCTTC	CAISEVQNYGYTF
TRBV5-1	-	TRBJ2-3	many	TGCGCCAGCAGCTTGGCCCTGGGGAATCCGACAGATACGCAGTATTTT	CASSLALGNPTDTQYF
TRBV5-1	-	TRBJ1-2	many	TGCGCCAGCAGCTTTGAGAGCCCTAACTATGGCTACACCTTC	CASSFESPNYGYTF
TRBV5-6	-	TRBJ1-2	-	TGTGCCAGCAGCCCCGCCCCGCAGGTCGATGGCTACACCTTC	CASSPAPQVDGYTF
TRBV12-3/TRBV12-4	-	TRBJ1-2	few	TGTGCCAGCAGGATGGGGAACTATGGCTACACCTTC	CASRMGNYGYTF
TRBV11-2	-	TRBJ1-6	once	TGTGCCAGCAGCTTAAAGGAAAATTCACCCCTCCACTTT	CASSLKENSPLHF
TRBV15	-	TRBJ2-3	-	TGTGCCACCAGGCAGGGCAGGTCGACAGATACGCAGTATTTT	CATRQGRSTDTQYF
TRBV9	TRBD1	TRBJ1-3	many	TGTGCCAGCAGCGCGTACAGGGGGACCTCTGGAAACACCATATATTTT	CASSAYRGTSGNTIYF
TRBV12-3/TRBV12-4	-	TRBJ2-1	few	TGTGCCAGCAGCCGTCACGGGGGAGTCTCCGAGCAGTTCTTC	CASSRHGGVSEQFF
TRBV7-3	-	TRBJ2-2	-	TGTGCCAGCAGCTTAAGTAAGGACGGGGAGCTGTTTTTT	CASSLSKDGELFF
TRBV5-4	-	TRBJ2-3	few	TGTGCCAGCAGCTCCCCTGGGCGGGGTCGAGATACGCAGTATTTT	CASSSPGRGRDTQYF
TRBV4-3	-	TRBJ1-2	-	TGCGCCAGCAGCCGGGGGCCAGACGGGGGCTACACCTTC	CASSRGPDGGYTF
TRBV18	-	TRBJ1-1	few	TGTGCATCGAAACAGGGTCTGAACACTGAAGCTTTCTTT	CASKQGLNTEAFF
TRBV30	-	TRBJ1-5	few	TGTGCCTGGAGTCAAGGACAGCTCAATCAGCCCCAGCATTTT	CAWSQGQLNQPQHF
TRBV7-9	-	TRBJ2-1	-	TGTGCCAGCAGCCGGGACTTACGCTACAATGAGCAGTTCTTC	CASSRDLRYNEQFF
TRBV18	-	TRBJ2-3	-	TGTGCCAGCTCACCACCTTCAATCGGGGCAGATACGCAGTATTTT	CASSPPSIGADTQYF
TRBV20-1	-	TRBJ1-5	many	TGCAGTGCTAGGCCGGGGGCGGGTCAGCCCCAGCATTTT	CSARPGAGQPQHF
TRBV10-3	-	TRBJ2-3	many	TGTGCCATCAGTGATATGGGCAGGGGATCAGCGGATACGCAGTATTTT	CAISDMGRGSADTQYF
TRBV6-1	-	TRBJ1-2	many	TGTGCCAGCAGGCCTTGGACAGCGAACTATGGCTACACCTTC	CASRPWTANYGYTF
TRBV12-3/TRBV12-4	TRBD2	TRBJ2-5	few	TGTGCCAGCAGTTTAAACCCGGGACTAGCGGGGGAGACCCAGTACTTC	CASSLNPGLAGETQYF
TRBV20-1	TRBD1	TRBJ2-7	few	TGCAGTGTCCTCGGGACAGAGAGCTCCTACGAGCAGTACTTC	CSVLGTESSYEQYF
TRBV2	TRBD1	TRBJ2-7	-	TGTGCCAGCAACACCGGGACAGCCTACGAGCAGTACTTC	CASNTGTAYEQYF
TRBV12-3/TRBV12-4	-	TRBJ1-4	many	TGTGCCAGCAGTTTAGCCGGGCTGGGGAAAAAACTGTTTTTT	CASSLAGLGKKLFF
TRBV11-2	-	TRBJ2-1	few	TGTGCCAGCAGCCACCTGAGCCTCGGGGCGCGGAATGAGCAGTTCTTC	CASSHLSLGARNEQFF
TRBV6-5	TRBD1	TRBJ1-2	few	TGTGCCAGCAGTTACTTCACAGGGGGTGGCTACACCTTC	CASSYFTGGGYTF
TRBV6-5	TRBD1	TRBJ2-5	few	TGTGCCAGCAGTTATCCGGGACAGCAAGAGACCCAGTACTTC	CASSYPGQQETQYF
TRBV3-1	-	TRBJ1-5	-	TGTGCCAGCAGCCAAGGACAGTTTCAGCCCCAGCATTTT	CASSQGQFQPQHF
TRBV6-1	-	TRBJ1-1	-	TGTGCCAGCCGGAGGGTTTCCATGAACACTGAAGCTTTCTTT	CASRRVSMNTEAFF
TRBV5-1	-	TRBJ2-1	few	TGCGCCAGCAGCTTAACTCCGCCGGTTGAGCAGTTCTTC	CASSLTPPVEQFF
TRBV12-3/TRBV12-4	TRBD2	TRBJ2-2	once	TGTGCCAGCAGGGCGGGGCAGCTCGCGGGCGGGGGGCTGTTTTTT	CASRAGQLAGGGLFF
TRBV27	-	TRBJ1-6	few	TGTGCCAGCAGCTGGACGGGGGGGTCACCCCTCCACTTT	CASSWTGGSPLHF
TRBV5-1	-	TRBJ1-2	-	TGCGCCAGCAGCTCCTTGGACGGAGACTATGGCTACACCTTC	CASSSLDGDYGYTF
TRBV7-2	TRBD2	TRBJ2-1	few	TGTGCCAGCAGCGTCCTAGCGGCCCGCAACTACAATGAGCAGTTCTTC	CASSVLAARNYNEQFF
TRBV4-3	TRBD2	TRBJ2-3	-	TGCGCCAGCAGCCAGCTAGCGGGAGAGGGAGATACGCAGTATTTT	CASSQLAGEGDTQYF
TRBV7-9	-	TRBJ2-2	many	TGTGCCAGCAGCTACAGGGTCGACCGGCCTGGGGAGCTGTTTTTT	CASSYRVDRPGELFF
TRBV7-2	TRBD2	TRBJ2-1	-	TGTGCCAGCCGAGTAGCGGGAGTAAGAAATGAGCAGTTCTTC	CASRVAGVRNEQFF
TRBV27	TRBD1	TRBJ2-7	-	TGTGCCAGCAGTTTACGACCGCAGGGGGCGCATAGGGAGCAGTACTTC	CASSLRPQGAHREQYF
TRBV27	TRBD1	TRBJ2-7	-	TGTGCCAGCCTCTTCCTCCGGGACAGGGACTACGAGCAGTACTTC	CASLFLRDRDYEQYF
TRBV6-5	TRBD1	TRBJ1-6	-	TGTGCCAGCAGTTACTCGACAGGGAACAATTCACCCCTCCACTTT	CASSYSTGNNSPLHF
TRBV7-9	-	TRBJ2-1	-	TGTGCCAGCAGCTCGGGGGTACCCCATGGGGAGCAGTTCTTC	CASSSGVPHGEQFF
TRBV7-9	TRBD2	TRBJ2-1	-	TGTGCCAGCAGCTTAGAATTAGCGGGAGTCATGGAGCAGTTCTTC	CASSLELAGVMEQFF
TRBV20-1	-	TRBJ1-2	few	TGCAGTGCTAGACCCGGACAGAGACCGAGGACTGGCTACACCTTC	CSARPGQRPRTGYTF